Sequencing of this T cell receptor (beta chain) was carried out in a study of T cell responses to AZD1222 COVID-19 vaccine. The CDR3 length is 14 residues. V was clipped by 4 bases and J by 0 bases; unmatched bases: 2. Germline V gene data show CDR1 as SGHRS and CDR2 as YFSETQ. TCRdb's table, derived via immunoSEQ multiplex PCR, lists solely in-frame clones and lacks some. The sample holds around 120,000 clones, around 93% seen once. The TCR sequence derives from an adult who received the AZD1222 COVID-19 vaccine. The J gene is TRBJ1-1, the V gene TRBV5-1, with 8 bases that match TRBD1. The sample was peripheral blood, taken 28 days after the second AZD1222 dose. CDR3 sequence: CASSPDRVNTEAFF. CDR3 bases: TGCGCCAGCAGCCCGGACAGGGTGAACACTGAAGCTTTCTTT.